Sequencing of this T cell receptor (beta chain) was carried out in a study of T-cell memory formation after mild COVID-19 (dated by TCRdb to the early 2020s). Broadly, across the study: TCR sequence clusters from the two donors were found to be largely donor specific. Two young, previously healthy adult volunteers, one female and one male, were included in the cohort. Longitudinal TCRalpha and TCRbeta repertoire sequencing tracked T-cell clones expanding and contracting after mild COVID-19 in two donors. Here is what the overall study found, with its caveats: Contracting CD4+ clones were located mainly in the CM and EM memory subsets, whereas CD8+ clones were found to be enriched in EMRA. Some responding clones were detected in pre-infection memory, which suggested that pre-existing cross-reactive memory T cells had joined the SARS-CoV-2 response. The study covered only a couple of mild cases, and larger cohorts including severe cases with pre-infection samples were considered necessary. Whether the second-wave clones peaking on day 37 were SARS-CoV-2 specific was not confirmed. Clones contracting from day 15 to 85 had balanced CD4/CD8 phenotypes, while a second wave expanding from day 15 to 37 was biased towards CD4+.

Ficoll-Paque density gradient centrifugation was used to isolate PBMCs. CDR1 and CDR2 are read off the germline V gene (reference sequence) as SGHKS and YYEKEE. V and J lose 1 base and 5 bases, and a span of 4 bases separates them. Reading from cysteine to phenylalanine, the CDR3 counts 13 amino acids. Kept here is only the CDR3 DNA, which spans 39 bases and is read in frame from base 1. Instrument used: Illumina NovaSeq 6000. TCRalpha and TCRbeta cDNA libraries were built by 5'RACE with constant-segment primers, adding sample barcodes and unique molecular identifiers. RNA was extracted from every sample with Trizol reagent. Libraries were amplified in two PCR steps, with a second sample barcode and Illumina TruSeq adapters added in the second step. The libraries were sequenced on an Illumina NovaSeq using 2 x 150 bp paired-end reads. On the authors' methods: The reads were demultiplexed and collapsed into UMI-guided consensus sequences using migec v1.2.7. Using mixcr v2.1.11, UMI consensuses were aligned to TRA and TRB V and J templates and then assembled into clonotypes. A clonotype was counted as expanded or contracted only when both edgeR and NoisET called the clonotype significant, with the noise models trained on biological replicates. For edgeR calls, the cutoffs were a false discovery rate-adjusted p below 0.01 and a log2 fold-change threshold of 1. As an exploratory analysis of dynamics, max-normalized trajectories of the 1000 most abundant clonotypes were examined with PCA combined with hierarchical clustering. Separately sequenced CD4+ and CD8+ repertoires were used to assign a CD4 or CD8 phenotype to each responding clone. The public reads were run again by TCRdb, first through fastp at Q25 and then through MiXCR, and only productive beta chains were kept. Rows matching on CDR3 protein sequence are summarized as one entry with the most common DNA and genes. What appears here as the V and J calls and clone size reflects TCRdb's work, not the paper's. This sample comprises fewer than 350,000 distinct CDR3 sequences, approximately 8% of them detected only once. Of the sample, about 20% falls within the top ten clones.

This clonotype was seen a handful of times. This receptor's antigen is unknown. Base-call qualities are not available, and no considerably larger clone is one nucleotide away. The sequencing input was PBMCs or a T cell subset sorted from them (not recorded which). The source of this sequence is a man between 18 and 29 years old who had mild COVID-19 (a few samples of this study predate the infection). The sample titles of this study are shuffled in the database, so cell type and time point are left out; the donor was told from shared clones. Here the chain combines TRBV5-5 and TRBJ1-6; too little of a D gene remains to name it. The DNA sequence is as follows: TGTGCCAGCAGCTTGATGGATAATTCACCCCTCCACTTT. Its protein is CASSLMDNSPLHF.